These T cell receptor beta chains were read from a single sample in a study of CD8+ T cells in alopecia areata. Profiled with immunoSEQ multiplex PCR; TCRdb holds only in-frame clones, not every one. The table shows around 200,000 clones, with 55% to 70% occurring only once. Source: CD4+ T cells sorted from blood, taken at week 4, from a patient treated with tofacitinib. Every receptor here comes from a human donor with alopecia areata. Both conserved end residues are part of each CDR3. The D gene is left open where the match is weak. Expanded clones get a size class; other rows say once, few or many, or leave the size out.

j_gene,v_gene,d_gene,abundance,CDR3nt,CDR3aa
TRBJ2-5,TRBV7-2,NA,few,TGTGCCAGCAGCGTTACCCTCTCTAGCACCAAGACCCAGTACTTC,CASSVTLSSTKTQYF
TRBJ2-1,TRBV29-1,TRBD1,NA,TGCAGCGGGGGACAGTCCTACAATGAGCAGTTCTTC,CSGGQSYNEQFF
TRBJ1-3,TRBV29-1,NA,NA,TGCAGCGGTCAGACCATTGGAAACACCATATATTTT,CSGQTIGNTIYF
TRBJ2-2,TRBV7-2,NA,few,TGTGCCAGCAGCTTAGGGACCGACCCCGGGGAGCTGTTTTTT,CASSLGTDPGELFF
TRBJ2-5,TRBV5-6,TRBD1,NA,TGTGCCAGCAGCCCAGGGACAGGGCGGAAGACCCAGTACTTC,CASSPGTGRKTQYF
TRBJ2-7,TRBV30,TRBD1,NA,TGTGCCTGGACCCTTAGGACAGGACCCTACGAGCAGTACTTC,CAWTLRTGPYEQYF
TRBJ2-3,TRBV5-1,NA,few,TGCGCCAGCAGGGAAGGAGATACGCAGTATTTT,CASREGDTQYF
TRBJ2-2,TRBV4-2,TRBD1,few,TGTGCCAGCAGGTCTGGGAAGGGGGCGGACACCGGGGAGCTGTTTTTT,CASRSGKGADTGELFF
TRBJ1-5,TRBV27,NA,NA,TGTGCCAGCAGTTTACGGCGAGGGGTAGGTAGCAATCAGCCCCAGCATTTT,CASSLRRGVGSNQPQHF
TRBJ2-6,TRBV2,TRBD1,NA,TGTGCCAGCACCGGGACAGGGCTGACTGGGGCCAACGTCCTGACTTTC,CASTGTGLTGANVLTF
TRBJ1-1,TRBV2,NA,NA,TGTGCCAGCAGTGAGGCCGGCAACACTGAAGCTTTCTTT,CASSEAGNTEAFF
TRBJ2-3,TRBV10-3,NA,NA,TGTGCCATCAGAGATGGGACCAAGACCCCAGATACGCAGTATTTT,CAIRDGTKTPDTQYF
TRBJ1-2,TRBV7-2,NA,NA,TGTGCCAGCAGCTCCGGCACAGGGTCGTCTAACTATGGCTACACCTTC,CASSSGTGSSNYGYTF
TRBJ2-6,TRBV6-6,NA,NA,TGTGCCAGCAGCCACGGGCAGGTTGGGGCCAACGTCCTGACTTTC,CASSHGQVGANVLTF
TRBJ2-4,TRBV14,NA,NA,TGTGCCAGCAGCCGTACCTGGGACGGCCCTCTCGGCATTCAGTACTTC,CASSRTWDGPLGIQYF
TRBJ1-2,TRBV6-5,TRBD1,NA,TGTGCCAGCAGTCGACAGGGGGTTCGTGGCTACACCTTC,CASSRQGVRGYTF
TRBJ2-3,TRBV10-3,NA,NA,TGTGCCATCAGTGAGATCGGGGGCGCAGGGGATACGCAGTATTTT,CAISEIGGAGDTQYF
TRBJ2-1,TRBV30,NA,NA,TGTGCCTGGAGTAGAGACAGTCTCTCCTACAATGAGCAGTTCTTC,CAWSRDSLSYNEQFF
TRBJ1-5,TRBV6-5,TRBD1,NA,TGTGCCAGCAGTTACACACAGGGGAGCAATCAGCCCCAGCATTTT,CASSYTQGSNQPQHF
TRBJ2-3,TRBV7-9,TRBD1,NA,TGTGCCAGCAGCTACAGACAGGGTACGCAGTATTTT,CASSYRQGTQYF
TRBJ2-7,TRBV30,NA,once,TGTGCCTGCACTAGCCCAACCTGGGAGCAGTACTTC,CACTSPTWEQYF
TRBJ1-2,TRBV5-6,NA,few,TGTGCCAGCAGCGCCATTGGTGGCTACACCTTC,CASSAIGGYTF
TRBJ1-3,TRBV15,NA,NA,TGTGCCACCAGCCTAACAGTCGCGGGAAACACCATATATTTT,CATSLTVAGNTIYF
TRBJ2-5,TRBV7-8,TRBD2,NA,TGTGCCAGCAGCCAGGGAGGGTCCCGGTGGGAGACCCAGTACTTC,CASSQGGSRWETQYF
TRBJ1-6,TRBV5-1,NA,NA,TGCGCCAGCAGCTTGTCGAACAGGGTCGAATCACCCCTCCACTTT,CASSLSNRVESPLHF
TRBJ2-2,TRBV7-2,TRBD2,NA,TGTGCCAGCAGCCTCCCCCCGGGGGGGGCGGGGAACACCGGGGAGCTGTTTTTT,CASSLPPGGAGNTGELFF
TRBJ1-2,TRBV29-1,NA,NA,TGCAGCGTTGAGGGGTTGGAGTATGGCTACACCTTC,CSVEGLEYGYTF
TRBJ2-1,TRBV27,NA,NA,TGTGCCAGCAGTTTATACGGTGAGCAGTTCTTC,CASSLYGEQFF
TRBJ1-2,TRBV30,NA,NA,TGTGCCTGGAGTCCGACGAGACAAACCCAGCCAGGGGACACCTTC,CAWSPTRQTQPGDTF
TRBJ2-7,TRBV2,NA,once,TGTGCCAGCAGTGAATTCGCCTCAGGGACTGGCTACGAGCAGTACTTC,CASSEFASGTGYEQYF
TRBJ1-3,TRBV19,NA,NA,TGTGCCACTACGCTCAACTCTGGAAACACCATATATTTT,CATTLNSGNTIYF
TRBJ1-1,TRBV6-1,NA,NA,TGTGCCAGCGGAGATGACCTCACGGACGCTTTCTTT,CASGDDLTDAFF
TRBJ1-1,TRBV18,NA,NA,TGTGCCAGCTTAACGACAGTTTATACTGAAGCTTTCTTT,CASLTTVYTEAFF
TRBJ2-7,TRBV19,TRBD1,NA,TGTGCCAGTAAGACAACGGGACAGGCCTCCTACGAGCAGTACTTC,CASKTTGQASYEQYF
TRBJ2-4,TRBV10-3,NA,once,TGTGCCATCAGTGAGTCGGGGTACAAAAACATTCAGTACTTC,CAISESGYKNIQYF
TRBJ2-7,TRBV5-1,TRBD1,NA,TGCGCCAGCAGCCCAGGGACAGGGTGGGACGAGCAGTACTTC,CASSPGTGWDEQYF
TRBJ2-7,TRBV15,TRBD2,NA,TGTGCCACTGCCGGCGGCGGGGGGCCGTACGAGCAGTACTTC,CATAGGGGPYEQYF
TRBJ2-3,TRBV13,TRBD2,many,TGTGCCAGCAGCGACCAAGGACTAGCTAGAACAGATACGCAGTATTTT,CASSDQGLARTDTQYF
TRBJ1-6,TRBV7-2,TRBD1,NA,TGTGCCAGCAGCTTAGGGGACAGACGTTCACCCCTCCACTTT,CASSLGDRRSPLHF
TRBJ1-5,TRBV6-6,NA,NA,TGTGCCAGCAGTCGAACAGATCAGCCCCAGCATTTT,CASSRTDQPQHF
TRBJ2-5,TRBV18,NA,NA,TGTGCCAGCTCACAGGGGTCGGTGCAAGAGACCCAGTACTTC,CASSQGSVQETQYF
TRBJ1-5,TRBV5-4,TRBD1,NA,TGTGCCAGCAGCTTGGCAGGGGGCCCCGAACAGCCCCAGCATTTT,CASSLAGGPEQPQHF
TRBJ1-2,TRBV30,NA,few,TGTGCGATACCCTCCGAAGGGGCTGGCTACACCTTC,CAIPSEGAGYTF